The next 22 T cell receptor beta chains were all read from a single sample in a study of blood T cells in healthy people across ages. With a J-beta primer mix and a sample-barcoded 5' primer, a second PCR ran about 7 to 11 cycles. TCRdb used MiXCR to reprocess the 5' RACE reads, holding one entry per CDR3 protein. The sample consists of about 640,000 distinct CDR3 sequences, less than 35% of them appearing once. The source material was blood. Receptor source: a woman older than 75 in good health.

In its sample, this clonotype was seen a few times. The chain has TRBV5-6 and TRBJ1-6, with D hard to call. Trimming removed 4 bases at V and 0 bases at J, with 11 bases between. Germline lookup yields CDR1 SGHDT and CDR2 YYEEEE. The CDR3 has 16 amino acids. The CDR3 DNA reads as TGTGCCAGCAGCGAGGACGGAAGCTCCTATAATTCACCCCTCCACTTT. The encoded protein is CASSEDGSSYNSPLHF.

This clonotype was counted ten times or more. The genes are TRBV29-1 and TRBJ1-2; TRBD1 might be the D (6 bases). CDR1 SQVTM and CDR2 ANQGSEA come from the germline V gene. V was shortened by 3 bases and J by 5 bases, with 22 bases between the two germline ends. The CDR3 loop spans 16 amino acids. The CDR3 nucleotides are TGCAGCGTTGAGTCGGGGGGGCGCCTTCGTGGGTATGGCTACACCTTC. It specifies CSVESGGRLRGYGYTF.

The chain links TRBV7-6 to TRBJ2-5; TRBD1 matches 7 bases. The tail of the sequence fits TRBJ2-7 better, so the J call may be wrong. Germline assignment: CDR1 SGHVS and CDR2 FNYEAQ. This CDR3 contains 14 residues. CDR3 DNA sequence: TGTGCCAGCAGCCCAGAGACAGGGTCCTACGAGCAGTACTTC. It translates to CASSPETGSYEQYF.

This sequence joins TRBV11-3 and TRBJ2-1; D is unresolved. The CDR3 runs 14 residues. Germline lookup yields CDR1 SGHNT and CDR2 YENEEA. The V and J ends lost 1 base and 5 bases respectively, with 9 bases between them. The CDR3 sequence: CASSLGTLDNEQFF. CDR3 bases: TGTGCCAGCAGCTTAGGGACCCTCGACAATGAGCAGTTCTTC.

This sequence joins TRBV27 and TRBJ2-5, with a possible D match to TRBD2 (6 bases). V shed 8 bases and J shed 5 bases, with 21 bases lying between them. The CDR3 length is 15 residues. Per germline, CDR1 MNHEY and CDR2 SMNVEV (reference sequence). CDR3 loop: CASQGAPGVSETQYF. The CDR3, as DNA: TGTGCCAGCCAGGGAGCCCCGGGGGTTTCGGAGACCCAGTACTTC.

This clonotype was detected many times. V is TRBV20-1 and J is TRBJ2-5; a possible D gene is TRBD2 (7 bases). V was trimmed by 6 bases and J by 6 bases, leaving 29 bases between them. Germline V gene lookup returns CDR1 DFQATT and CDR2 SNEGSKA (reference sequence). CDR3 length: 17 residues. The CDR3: CSAGGGGPFQRGQTQYF. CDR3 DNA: TGCAGTGCAGGGGGGGGCGGGCCGTTCCAGCGAGGTCAGACCCAGTACTTC.

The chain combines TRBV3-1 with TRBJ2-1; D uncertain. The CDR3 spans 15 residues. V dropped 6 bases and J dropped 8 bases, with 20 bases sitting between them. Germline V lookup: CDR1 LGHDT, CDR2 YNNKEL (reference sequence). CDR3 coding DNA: TGTGCCAGCAGTCCTCAAGCGCGAGGCCTAGATGAGCAGTTCTTC. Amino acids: CASSPQARGLDEQFF.

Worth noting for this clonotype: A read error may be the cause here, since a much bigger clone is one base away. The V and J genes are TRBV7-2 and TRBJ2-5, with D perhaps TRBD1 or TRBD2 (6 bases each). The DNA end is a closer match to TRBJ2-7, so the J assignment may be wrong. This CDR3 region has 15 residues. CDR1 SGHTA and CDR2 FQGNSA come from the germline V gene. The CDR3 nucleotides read TGTGCCAGCAGCTTGGAGGGGGGAAGGGAGCGCGAGCAGTACTTC. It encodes CASSLEGGREREQYF.

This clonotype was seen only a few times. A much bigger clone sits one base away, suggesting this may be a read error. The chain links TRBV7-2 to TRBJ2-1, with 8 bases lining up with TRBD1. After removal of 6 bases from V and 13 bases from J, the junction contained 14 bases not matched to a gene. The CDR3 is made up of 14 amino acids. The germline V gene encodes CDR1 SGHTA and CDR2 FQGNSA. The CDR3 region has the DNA TGTGCCAGCAGTCGAACAGGGGGATACGAGACCCAGTTCTTC. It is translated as CASSRTGGYETQFF.

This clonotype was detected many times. CDR3 coding DNA: TGCAGCGTCGGGACTAGCGGGGGGGTCAGCACAGATACGCAGTATTTT. Translation gives CSVGTSGGVSTDTQYF. This chain joins TRBV29-1 and TRBJ2-3, with 16 bases lining up with TRBD2. V shed 6 bases, J shed 0 bases, and the junction held 3 bases outside the gene matches. Germline loops: CDR1 SQVTM, CDR2 ANQGSEA. This CDR3 is 16 amino acids long.

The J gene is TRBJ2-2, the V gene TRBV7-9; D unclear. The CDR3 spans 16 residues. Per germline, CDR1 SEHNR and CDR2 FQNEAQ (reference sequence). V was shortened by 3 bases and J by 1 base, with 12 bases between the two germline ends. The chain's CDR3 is CASSFGSHWNTGELFF. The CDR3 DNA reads TGTGCCAGCAGCTTCGGGTCCCATTGGAACACCGGGGAGCTGTTTTTT.

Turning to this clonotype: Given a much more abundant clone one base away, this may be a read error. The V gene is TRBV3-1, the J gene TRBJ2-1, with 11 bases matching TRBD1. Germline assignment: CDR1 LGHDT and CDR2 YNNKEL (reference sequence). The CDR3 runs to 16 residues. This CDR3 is CASSRDRGISCNEQFF. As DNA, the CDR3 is TGTGCCAGCAGCCGGGACAGGGGGATTTCCTGCAATGAGCAGTTCTTC.

The CDR3 spells CASRKMRGGTDTQYF. CDR3 DNA: TGTGCCAGCAGGAAAATGAGGGGGGGCACAGATACGCAGTATTTT. The chain carries TRBV28 and TRBJ2-3; tentatively, D is TRBD1 or TRBD2 (6 bases each). The V end was cut by 6 bases, the J end by 1 base, with 14 bases between. Germline CDR1 reads MDHEN; CDR2 reads SYDVKM. CDR3 size: 15 residues.

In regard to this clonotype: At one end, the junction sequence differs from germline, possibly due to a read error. In DNA form, the CDR3 reads TGCAGTGCTACCGGACAGGGGGGAGTAAACTACAATGAGCAGGTCTTC. Its translation is CSATGQGGVNYNEQVF. The genes are TRBV20-1 and TRBJ2-1, with 10 bases aligning to TRBD1. The CDR3 covers 16 residues. Germline V CDR1 and CDR2: DFQATT, SNEGSKA (reference sequence).

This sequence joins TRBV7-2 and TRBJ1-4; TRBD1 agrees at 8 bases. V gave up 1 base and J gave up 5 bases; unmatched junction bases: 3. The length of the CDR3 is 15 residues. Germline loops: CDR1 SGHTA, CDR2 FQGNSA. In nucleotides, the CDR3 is TGTGCCAGCAGCTTAGGGGACAGGCAAAATGAAAAACTGTTTTTT. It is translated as CASSLGDRQNEKLFF.

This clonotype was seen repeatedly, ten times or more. The chain's CDR3 is CASSFGGGRGLTQYF. The CDR3 nucleotides read TGTGCCAGCAGTTTCGGGGGGGGCCGGGGGTTGACCCAGTACTTC. The V call is TRBV12-3 or TRBV12-4, the J call TRBJ2-5; 8 bases line up with TRBD2. This CDR3 has 15 amino acids. The junction had 10 bases not matched to a gene; V was cut back by 3 bases and J by 7 bases.

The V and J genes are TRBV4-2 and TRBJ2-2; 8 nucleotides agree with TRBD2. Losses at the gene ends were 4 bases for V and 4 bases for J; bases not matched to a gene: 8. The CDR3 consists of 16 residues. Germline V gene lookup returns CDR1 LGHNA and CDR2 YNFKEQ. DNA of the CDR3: TGTGCCAGCAGCCCGGGGGGGAATCCCCGCACCGGGGAGCTGTTTTTT. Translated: CASSPGGNPRTGELFF.

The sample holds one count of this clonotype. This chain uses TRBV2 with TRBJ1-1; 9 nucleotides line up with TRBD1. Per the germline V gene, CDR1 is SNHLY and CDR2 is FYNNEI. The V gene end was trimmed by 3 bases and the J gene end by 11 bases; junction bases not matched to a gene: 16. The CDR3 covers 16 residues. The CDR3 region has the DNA TGTGCCAGCAGTGACAAGCAGGACAGGGGCCCGAACGCGGCTTTCTTT. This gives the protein CASSDKQDRGPNAAFF.

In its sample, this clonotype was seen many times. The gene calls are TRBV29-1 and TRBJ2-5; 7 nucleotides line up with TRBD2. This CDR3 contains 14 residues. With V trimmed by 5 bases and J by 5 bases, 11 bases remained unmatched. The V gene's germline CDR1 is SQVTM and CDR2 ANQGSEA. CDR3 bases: TGCAGCGTTCGGCGACACCGGCGGGGGGAGACCCAGTACTTC. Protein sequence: CSVRRHRRGETQYF. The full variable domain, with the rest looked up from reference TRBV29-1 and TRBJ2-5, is SAVISQKPSRDICQRGTSLTIQCQVDSQVTMMFWYRQQPGQSLTLIATANQGSEATYESGFVIDKFPISRPNLTFSTLTVSNMSPEDSSIYLCSVRRHRRGETQYFGPGTRLLVL.

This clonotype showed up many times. The DNA of the CDR3 is TGTGCCAGCAGTTTATCAGGGGGCGTCACTGAAGCTTTCTTT. This translates into CASSLSGGVTEAFF. The chain uses TRBV12-3 or TRBV12-4 and TRBJ1-1; 8 bases are shared with TRBD1. J lost 4 bases, V lost 2 bases, and 3 bases had no gene match. This CDR3 spans 14 amino acids.

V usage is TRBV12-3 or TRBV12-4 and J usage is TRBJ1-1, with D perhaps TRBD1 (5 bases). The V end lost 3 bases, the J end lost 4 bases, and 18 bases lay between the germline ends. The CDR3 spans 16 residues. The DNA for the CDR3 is TGTGCCAGCAGTTTGGGCATCCCAACGGGGGGCACTGAAGCTTTCTTT. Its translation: CASSLGIPTGGTEAFF.

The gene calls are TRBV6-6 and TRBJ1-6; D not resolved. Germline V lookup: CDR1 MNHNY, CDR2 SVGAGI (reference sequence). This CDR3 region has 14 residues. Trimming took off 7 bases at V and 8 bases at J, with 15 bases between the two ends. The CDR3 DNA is TGTGCCAGCAAGGAGGAGGGAAAGGATTCACCCCTCCACTTT. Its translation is CASKEEGKDSPLHF.